The 26 T cell receptor beta chains presented below share a single source sample, sequenced in a study of shared clonotypes between healthy human individuals. Profiled with immunoSEQ multiplex PCR; TCRdb holds only in-frame clones, not every one. Of 75,000 to 100,000 clones listed, around half were seen once; the top ten hold more than 12%. What was sequenced was PBMCs. The receptors stem from a woman aged 35 to 49 in good health. Some clones in this sample may be carry-over from other donors' samples.

The sample holds a few counts of this clone. A much larger clone lies a single base off, so this may be a read error. The chain combines TRBV14 with TRBJ2-3; 10 bases are shared with TRBD2. The CDR3 is 18 residues long. Germline V gene data show CDR1 as SGHDN and CDR2 as FVKESK. CDR3 DNA: TGTGCCGGCAGCCTCCGCTCGAGGGCTAGCGGGAGCCGGGATACGCAGTATTTT. It specifies CAGSLRSRASGSRDTQYF.

Concerning this clone itself: This probably arose from a read error, given a far larger clone one base away. Other DNA sequences within the sample encode an identical CDR3. As DNA, the CDR3 is TGCGCCAGCAGCTTGGAACCAGCGGGAGGGGGGCAGTACTTT. Amino acid sequence: CASSLEPAGGGQYF. The J gene is TRBJ2-7, the V gene TRBV5-1; 10 bases align to TRBD2. CDR1 is SGHRS and CDR2 is YFSETQ in the germline V gene. CDR3 length: 14 residues.

This clone has more than one count but fewer than ten. The rearrangement links TRBV7-3 to TRBJ2-7; 8 positions match TRBD1. The CDR3 is 15 amino acids. In germline, CDR1 is SGHTA, CDR2 FQGTGA. The V and J ends lost 5 bases and 2 bases, in that order; junction bases with no gene match: 8. The CDR3 loop reads CASSEAGTGAYEQYF. CDR3 DNA: TGTGCCAGCAGCGAAGCCGGGACAGGAGCCTACGAGCAGTACTTC.

Written as DNA, the CDR3 is TGTGCCAGCAGCTTAGGTGTTCCCCGGGGCGAGCAGTACTTC. Its protein product is CASSLGVPRGEQYF. The V call is TRBV7-3, the J call TRBJ2-7; maybe TRBD2 (5 bases). CDR1 and CDR2 from the germline V gene are SGHTA and FQGTGA. V lost 2 bases and J lost 6, with 14 bases in between. The CDR3 is made up of 14 amino acids.

The CDR3 spells CAWRAAGDPNTGELFF. The CDR3 DNA follows: TGTGCCTGGAGAGCCGCGGGGGACCCGAACACCGGGGAGCTGTTTTTT. The chain carries TRBV30 and TRBJ2-2; 7 nucleotides align to TRBD2. CDR3 size: 16 residues. Trimming cost V 3 bases and J 0 bases; bases outside gene matches: 7. The germline CDR1 and CDR2 sequences are GTSNPN and SVGIG (reference sequence).

As for this clone: Distinct nucleotide sequences in the sample also encode this CDR3. The CDR3 DNA is TGTGCCAGCAGTTTTGGGGGGTACAATGAGCAGTTCTTC. This encodes CASSFGGYNEQFF. This chain links TRBV27 with TRBJ2-1; TRBD2 might be the D (6 bases). Trimming stripped 3 bases from V and 4 bases from J, with 7 bases between. There are 13 residues in the CDR3. CDR1 and CDR2 (germline): MNHEY, SMNVEV (reference sequence).

This clone has ten or more counts. The rearrangement links TRBV19 to TRBJ1-1; D not resolved. The CDR3 consists of 14 residues. Per the germline V gene, CDR1 is LNHDA and CDR2 is SQIVND (reference sequence). V lost 3 bases, J lost 3 bases, and 11 bases lay in between. CDR3 coding DNA: TGTGCCAGTAGTATCGGGCCTGACTACACTGAAGCTTTCTTT. Residues: CASSIGPDYTEAFF.

In this sample, this clone turned up many times. The chain carries TRBV5-6 and TRBJ2-3; TRBD2 aligns across 7 bases. Germline V gene sequence: CDR1 SGHDT, CDR2 YYEEEE. V was clipped by 3 bases and J by 1 base; unmatched bases: 5. The length of the CDR3 is 15 residues. CDR3 nucleotides: TGTGCCAGCAGCTCTCTTGCGGGGGGCACAGATACGCAGTATTTT. It specifies CASSSLAGGTDTQYF.

Note on this clone: The sample carries other DNA sequences with the same CDR3. The chain links TRBV30 to TRBJ2-3; 7 nucleotides agree with TRBD1. The CDR3 totals 16 residues. Germline trimming cut 5 bases from V and 3 bases from J; bases unmatched to any gene: 14. CDR1 and CDR2 (germline): GTSNPN, SVGIG (reference sequence). The CDR3 protein is CAWGTGEGASTDTQYF. CDR3 in DNA: TGTGCCTGGGGGACCGGAGAGGGGGCTTCAACAGATACGCAGTATTTT.

V gene TRBV30 combines with J gene TRBJ2-7; unclear D gene. Germline V gene data show CDR1 as GTSNPN and CDR2 as SVGIG (reference sequence). The CDR3 loop spans 12 amino acids. V was cut by 4 bases and J by 2 bases, with 9 bases left in between. Here the CDR3 DNA reads TGTGCCTGGAACGAGAACCCCTACGAGCAGTACTTC. It yields the protein CAWNENPYEQYF.

This clone came up many times. This chain uses TRBV5-8 with TRBJ2-1, with unresolved D. Trimming removed 2 bases from V and 2 bases from J, with 11 bases in between. The CDR3 covers 15 residues. From germline, CDR1 is SGHTS and CDR2 YDEGEE. The CDR3 protein is CASSLVPEAYNEQFF. CDR3 sequence (DNA): TGTGCCAGCAGCTTAGTTCCAGAGGCCTACAATGAGCAGTTCTTC.

This clone was observed a handful of times. The chain has TRBV7-9 and TRBJ1-2; a possible D gene is TRBD1 (5 bases). Germline CDR1 SEHNR, CDR2 FQNEAQ (reference sequence). This CDR3 comprises 15 residues. Trimming shortened V by 0 bases and J by 4 bases, and 12 bases separated the two germline ends. The CDR3 region has the DNA TGTGCCAGCAGCTTAGCGGGCCAGGGAGCCTATGGCTACACCTTC. Its translation is CASSLAGQGAYGYTF. Full variable domain (missing parts from reference TRBV7-9 and TRBJ1-2): DTGVSQNPRHKITKRGQNVTFRCDPISEHNRLYWYRQTLGQGPEFLTYFQNEAQLEKSRLLSDRFSAERPKGSFSTLEIQRTEQGDSAMYLCASSLAGQGAYGYTFGSGTRLTVV.

In this sample, this clone is medium-sized. The rearrangement joins TRBV30 to TRBJ1-1, with no clear D. Trimming shortened V by 4 bases and J by 4 bases, and 13 bases separated the two germline ends. Germline V CDR1 and CDR2: GTSNPN, SVGIG (reference sequence). There are 13 residues in the CDR3. This chain's CDR3 is CAWILRRSTEAFF. The CDR3 region has the DNA TGTGCCTGGATATTGCGGCGGAGCACTGAAGCTTTCTTT. Full variable domain (remainder filled in from reference TRBV30 and TRBJ1-1): SQTIHQWPATLVQPVGSPLSLECTVEGTSNPNLYWYRQAAGRGLQLLFYSVGIGQISSEVPQNLSASRPQDRQFILSSKKLLLSDSGFYLCAWILRRSTEAFFGQGTRLTVV.

V is TRBV28 and J is TRBJ1-5; 7 bases line up with TRBD1. The CDR3 contains 14 residues. The junction had 9 bases not matched to a gene; V was cut back by 6 bases and J by 7 bases. Germline CDR1 and CDR2: MDHEN and SYDVKM. This CDR3 is CASRMTQGGQPQHF. In nucleotides, the CDR3 is TGTGCCAGCAGGATGACCCAGGGGGGACAGCCCCAGCATTTT.

This clone appeared many times. J is TRBJ1-1 and V is TRBV5-4; unclear D gene. Trimming cost V 2 bases and J 1 base, with 9 bases left between them. The germline gives CDR1 SGHNT, CDR2 YYREEE (reference sequence). The CDR3 is made up of 14 amino acids. This chain's CDR3 is CASSFELGNTEAFF. CDR3 DNA: TGTGCCAGCAGCTTCGAGCTAGGGAACACTGAAGCTTTCTTT.

This clone came up a few times. The chain joins TRBV18 to TRBJ2-4; 9 bases are a match to TRBD1. The CDR3 spans 15 residues. The V gene end was trimmed by 4 bases and the J gene end by 8 bases; junction bases not matched to a gene: 9. The germline CDR1 and CDR2 sequences are KGHSH and LQKENI. For the CDR3, the DNA is TGTGCCAGCTCACAATCGACAGGGGGTATGGACATTCAGTACTTC. This sequence encodes CASSQSTGGMDIQYF.

A word on this clone: The sample carries other DNA sequences with the same CDR3. The chain uses TRBV9 and TRBJ1-5, with D perhaps TRBD1 (5 bases). CDR1 SGDLS and CDR2 YYNGEE come from the germline V gene. V lost 4 bases and J lost 2, with 13 bases in between. This CDR3 has 15 amino acids. CDR3 amino acids: CASSSGGGGNQPQHF. The CDR3 coding sequence is TGTGCCAGCAGCTCCGGCGGAGGGGGCAATCAGCCCCAGCATTTT.

The chain carries TRBV4-1 and TRBJ2-5; 13 bases are a match to TRBD2. This CDR3 comprises 17 residues. In germline, CDR1 is MGHRA, CDR2 YSYEKL. The junction had 11 bases not matched to a gene; V was cut back by 5 bases and J by 5 bases. In DNA form, the CDR3 reads TGCGCCAGCAGCGCCTCACTAGCGGGAGGGCCTCTGGAGACCCAGTACTTC. This translates into CASSASLAGGPLETQYF.

The chain employs TRBV5-1 and TRBJ2-1; TRBD2 matches at 7 bases. V was pared by 4 bases and J by 8 bases, with 9 bases of the junction left unmatched. This CDR3 is built from 14 residues. Germline lookup yields CDR1 SGHRS and CDR2 YFSETQ. This CDR3 reads CASSRSGPWDEQFF. Written as DNA, the CDR3 is TGCGCCAGCAGCCGTAGCGGGCCCTGGGATGAGCAGTTCTTC.

The V and J genes are TRBV7-8 and TRBJ2-7, with 11 bases aligning to TRBD2. Germline CDR1 SGHVS, CDR2 FQNEAQ. With V trimmed by 5 bases and J by 7 bases, 16 bases remained unmatched. The length of the CDR3 is 17 residues. DNA for the CDR3: TGTGCCAGCAGCGTACAGGGAGGGACTAGCGGACGCAAAGAGCAGTACTTC. It encodes CASSVQGGTSGRKEQYF.

This clone was seen many times. The chain uses TRBV6-9 and TRBJ2-1; TRBD2 matches 8 bases. This CDR3 contains 15 residues. V shed 3 bases and J 6 bases; nucleotides not matched to a gene: 7. CDR1 and CDR2 (germline): MNHGY, SVAAGI. The CDR3 loop is CASSYRREVPNEQFF. The CDR3 DNA follows: TGTGCCAGCAGTTACAGGCGGGAGGTTCCCAATGAGCAGTTCTTC.

The chain recombines TRBV19 with TRBJ2-5; TRBD1 aligns across 10 bases. From germline, CDR1 is LNHDA and CDR2 SQIVND (reference sequence). This CDR3 is 16 amino acids long. V lost 4 bases and J lost 4; bases outside the gene matches: 9. The CDR3 region is CASSRTGTGDRETQYF. The CDR3 DNA sequence: TGTGCCAGTAGTAGAACCGGGACAGGGGATCGAGAGACCCAGTACTTC.

The chain carries TRBV7-8 and TRBJ2-7; TRBD1 might be the D (6 bases). This CDR3 region has 12 residues. V dropped 5 bases and J dropped 4 bases, with 9 bases sitting between them. Looked up from germline, CDR1 is SGHVS and CDR2 is FQNEAQ. CDR3 in amino acids: CASSQTGYEQYF. DNA of the CDR3: TGTGCCAGCAGCCAGACAGGTTACGAGCAGTACTTC.

This clone has more than one count but fewer than ten. The junction differs from germline at one of its ends, possibly a read error. The genes are TRBV6-6 and TRBJ2-2; no definite D call. CDR3 length: 16 amino acids. Germline V gene sequence: CDR1 MNHNY, CDR2 SVGAGI (reference sequence). For the CDR3, the DNA is TGTGCCAGCAGTGACTCGGCGGAGTCCAACACCGGGGAGCTGTTTTTT. Encoded protein: CASSDSAESNTGELFF.

In the case of this clone: A junction boundary mismatches the germline segment, possibly from a read error. The gene calls are TRBV7-7 and TRBJ2-1; D not certain. The CDR3 consists of 9 residues. From germline, CDR1 is SSHAT and CDR2 FNYEAQ (reference sequence). The CDR3 sequence: CASSRLWVF. CDR3 DNA sequence: TGTGCTAGCAGCCGCCTCTGGGTCTTC.

Ten or more counts support this clone. The chain is built from TRBV29-1 and TRBJ2-1; maybe TRBD1 (6 bases). The CDR3 has 14 residues. The V gene's germline CDR1 is SQVTM and CDR2 ANQGSEA. Between the trimmed V and J ends, which lost 7 bases and 6 bases, there was a span of 19 bases. CDR3 sequence: CSANSQGRGNEQFF. The CDR3 coding sequence is TGCAGCGCAAACTCGCAGGGGAGAGGCAATGAGCAGTTCTTC.